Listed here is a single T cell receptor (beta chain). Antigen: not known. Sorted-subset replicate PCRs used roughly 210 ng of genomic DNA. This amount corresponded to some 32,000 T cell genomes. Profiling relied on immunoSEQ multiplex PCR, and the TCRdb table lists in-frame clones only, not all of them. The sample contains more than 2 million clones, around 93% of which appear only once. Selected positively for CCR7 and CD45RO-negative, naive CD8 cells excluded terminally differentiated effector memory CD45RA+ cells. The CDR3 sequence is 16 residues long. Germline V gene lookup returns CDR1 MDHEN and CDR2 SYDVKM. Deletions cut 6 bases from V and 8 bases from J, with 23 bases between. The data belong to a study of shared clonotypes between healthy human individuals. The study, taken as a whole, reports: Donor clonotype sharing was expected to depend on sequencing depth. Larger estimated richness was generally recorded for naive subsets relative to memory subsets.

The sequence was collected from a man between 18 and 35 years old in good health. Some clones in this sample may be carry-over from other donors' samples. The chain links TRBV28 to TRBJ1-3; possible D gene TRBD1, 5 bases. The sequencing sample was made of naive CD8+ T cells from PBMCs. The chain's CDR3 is CASSNPRSGLFDTIYF. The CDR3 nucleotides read TGTGCCAGCAGCAATCCCAGATCAGGGTTGTTTGACACCATATATTTT.